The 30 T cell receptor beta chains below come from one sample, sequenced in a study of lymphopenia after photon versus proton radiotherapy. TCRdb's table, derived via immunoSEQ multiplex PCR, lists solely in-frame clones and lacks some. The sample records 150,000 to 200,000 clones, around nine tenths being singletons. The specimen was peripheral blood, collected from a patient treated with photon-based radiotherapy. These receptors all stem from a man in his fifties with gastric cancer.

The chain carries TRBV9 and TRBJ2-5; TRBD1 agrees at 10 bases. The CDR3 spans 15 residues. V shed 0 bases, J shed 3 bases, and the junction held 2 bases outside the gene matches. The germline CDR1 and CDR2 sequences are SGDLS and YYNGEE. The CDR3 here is CASSVVGTGEETQYF. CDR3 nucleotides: TGTGCCAGCAGCGTAGTGGGGACAGGGGAAGAGACCCAGTACTTC.

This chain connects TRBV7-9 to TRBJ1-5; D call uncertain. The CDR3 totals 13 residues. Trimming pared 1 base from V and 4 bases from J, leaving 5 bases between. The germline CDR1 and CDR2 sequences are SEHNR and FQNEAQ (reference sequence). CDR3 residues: CASSLERNQPQHF. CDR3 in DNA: TGTGCCAGCAGCTTAGAACGAAATCAGCCCCAGCATTTT.

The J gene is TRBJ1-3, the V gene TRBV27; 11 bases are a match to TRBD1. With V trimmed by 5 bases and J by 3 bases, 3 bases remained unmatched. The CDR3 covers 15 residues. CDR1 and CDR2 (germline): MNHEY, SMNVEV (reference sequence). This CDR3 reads CASSPGTGGGNTIYF. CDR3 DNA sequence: TGTGCCAGCAGTCCAGGGACAGGGGGTGGAAACACCATATATTTT.

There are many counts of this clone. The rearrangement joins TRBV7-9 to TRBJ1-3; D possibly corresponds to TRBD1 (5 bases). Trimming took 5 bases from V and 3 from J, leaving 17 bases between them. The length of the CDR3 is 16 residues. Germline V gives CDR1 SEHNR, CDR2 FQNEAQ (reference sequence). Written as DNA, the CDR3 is TGTGCCAGCAGCCCACCTGGGACCATGGGTGGAAACACCATATATTTT. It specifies CASSPPGTMGGNTIYF.

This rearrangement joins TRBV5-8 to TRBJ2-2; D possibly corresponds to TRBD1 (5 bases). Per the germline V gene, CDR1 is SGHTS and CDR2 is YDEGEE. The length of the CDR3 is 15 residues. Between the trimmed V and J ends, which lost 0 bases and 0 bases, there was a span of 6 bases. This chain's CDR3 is CASSLGQTNTGELFF. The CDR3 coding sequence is TGTGCCAGCAGCTTGGGACAGACGAACACCGGGGAGCTGTTTTTT.

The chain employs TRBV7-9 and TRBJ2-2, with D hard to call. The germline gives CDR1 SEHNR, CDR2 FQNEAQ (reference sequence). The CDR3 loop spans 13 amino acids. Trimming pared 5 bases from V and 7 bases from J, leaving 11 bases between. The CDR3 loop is CASSPDQNGELFF. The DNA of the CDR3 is TGTGCCAGCAGCCCCGACCAAAACGGGGAGCTGTTTTTT.

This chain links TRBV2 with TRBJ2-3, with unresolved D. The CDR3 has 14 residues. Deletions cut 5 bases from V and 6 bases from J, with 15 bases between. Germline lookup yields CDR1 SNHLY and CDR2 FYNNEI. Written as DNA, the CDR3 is TGTGCCAGCAGTCAACTTATAGGTTCGGATACGCAGTATTTT. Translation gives CASSQLIGSDTQYF.

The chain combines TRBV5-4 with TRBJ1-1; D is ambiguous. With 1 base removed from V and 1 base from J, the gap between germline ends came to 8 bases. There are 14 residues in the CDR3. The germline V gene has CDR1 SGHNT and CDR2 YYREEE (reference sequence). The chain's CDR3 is CASSLTAGNTEAFF. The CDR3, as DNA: TGTGCCAGCAGCTTGACAGCCGGGAACACTGAAGCTTTCTTT.

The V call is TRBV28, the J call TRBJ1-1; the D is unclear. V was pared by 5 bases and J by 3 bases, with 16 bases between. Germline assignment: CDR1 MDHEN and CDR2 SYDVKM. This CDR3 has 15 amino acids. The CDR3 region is CASSRGTSGDTEAFF. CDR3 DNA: TGTGCCAGCAGTCGTGGTACAAGCGGGGACACTGAAGCTTTCTTT.

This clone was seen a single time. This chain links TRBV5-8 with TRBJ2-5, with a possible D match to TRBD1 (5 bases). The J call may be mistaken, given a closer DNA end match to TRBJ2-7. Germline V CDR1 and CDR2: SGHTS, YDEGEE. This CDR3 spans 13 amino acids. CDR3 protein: CASSFIRAHEQYF. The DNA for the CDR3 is TGTGCCAGCAGCTTTATCAGGGCCCACGAGCAGTACTTC.

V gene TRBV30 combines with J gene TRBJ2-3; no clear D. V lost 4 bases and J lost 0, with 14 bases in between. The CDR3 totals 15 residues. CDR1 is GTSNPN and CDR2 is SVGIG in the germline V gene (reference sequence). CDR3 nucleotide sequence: TGTGCCTGGACCCGAGGACGTTCGAGCACAGATACGCAGTATTTT. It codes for CAWTRGRSSTDTQYF. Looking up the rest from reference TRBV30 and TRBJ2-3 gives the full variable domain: SQTIHQWPATLVQPVGSPLSLECTVEGTSNPNLYWYRQAAGRGLQLLFYSVGIGQISSEVPQNLSASRPQDRQFILSSKKLLLSDSGFYLCAWTRGRSSTDTQYFGPGTRLTVL.

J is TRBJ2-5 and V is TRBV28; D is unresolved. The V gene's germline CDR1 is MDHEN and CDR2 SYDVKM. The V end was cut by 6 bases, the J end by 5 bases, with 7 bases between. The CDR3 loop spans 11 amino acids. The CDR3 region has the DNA TGTGCCAGCAGGTCCAGTGAGACCCAGTACTTC. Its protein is CASRSSETQYF.

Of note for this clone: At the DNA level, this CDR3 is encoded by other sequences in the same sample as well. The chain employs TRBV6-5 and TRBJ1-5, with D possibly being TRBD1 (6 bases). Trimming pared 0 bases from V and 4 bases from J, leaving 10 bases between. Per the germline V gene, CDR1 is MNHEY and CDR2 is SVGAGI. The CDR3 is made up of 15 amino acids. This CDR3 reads CASSYSAGENQPQHF. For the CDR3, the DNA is TGTGCCAGCAGTTACTCAGCAGGGGAAAATCAGCCCCAGCATTTT.

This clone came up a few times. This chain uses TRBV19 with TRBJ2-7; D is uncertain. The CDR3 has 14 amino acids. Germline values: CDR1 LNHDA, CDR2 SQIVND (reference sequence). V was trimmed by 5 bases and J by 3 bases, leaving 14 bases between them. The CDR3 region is CASSSTDSVYEQYF. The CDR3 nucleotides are TGTGCCAGTAGTTCGACCGACTCGGTCTACGAGCAGTACTTC.

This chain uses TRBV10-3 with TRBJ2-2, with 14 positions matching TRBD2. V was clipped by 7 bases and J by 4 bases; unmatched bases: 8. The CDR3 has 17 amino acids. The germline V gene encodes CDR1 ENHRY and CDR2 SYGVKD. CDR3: CAINPGLAGVGTGELFF. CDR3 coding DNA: TGTGCCATCAATCCGGGACTAGCGGGAGTAGGCACCGGGGAGCTGTTTTTT.

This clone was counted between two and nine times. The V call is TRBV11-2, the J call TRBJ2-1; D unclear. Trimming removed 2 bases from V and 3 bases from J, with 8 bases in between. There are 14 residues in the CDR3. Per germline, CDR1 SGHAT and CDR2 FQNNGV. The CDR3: CASSLRGIYNEQFF. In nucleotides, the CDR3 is TGTGCCAGCAGCTTACGTGGCATCTACAATGAGCAGTTCTTC.

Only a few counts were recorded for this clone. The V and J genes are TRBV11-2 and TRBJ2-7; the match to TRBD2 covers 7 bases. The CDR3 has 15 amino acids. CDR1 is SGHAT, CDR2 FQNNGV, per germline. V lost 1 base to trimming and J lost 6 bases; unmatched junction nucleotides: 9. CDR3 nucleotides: TGTGCCAGCAGCTTAGGGAGGGGTAGCGGGCGCGAGCAGTACTTC. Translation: CASSLGRGSGREQYF.

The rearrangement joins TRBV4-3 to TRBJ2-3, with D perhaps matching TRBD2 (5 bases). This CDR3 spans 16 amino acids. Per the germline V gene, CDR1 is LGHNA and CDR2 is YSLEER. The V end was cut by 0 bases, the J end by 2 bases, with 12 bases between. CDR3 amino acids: CASSQDVGEYTDTQYF. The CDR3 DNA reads TGCGCCAGCAGCCAAGATGTGGGAGAGTACACAGATACGCAGTATTTT.

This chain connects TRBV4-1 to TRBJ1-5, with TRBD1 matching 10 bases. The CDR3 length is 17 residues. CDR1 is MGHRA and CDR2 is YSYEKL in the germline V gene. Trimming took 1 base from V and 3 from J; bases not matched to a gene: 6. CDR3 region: CASSQVGTGVINQPQHF. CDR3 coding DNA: TGCGCCAGCAGCCAAGTGGGGACAGGGGTCATCAATCAGCCCCAGCATTTT.

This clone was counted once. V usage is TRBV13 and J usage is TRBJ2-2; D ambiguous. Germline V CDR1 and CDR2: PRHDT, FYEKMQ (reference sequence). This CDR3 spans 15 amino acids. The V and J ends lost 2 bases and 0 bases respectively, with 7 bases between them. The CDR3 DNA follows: TGTGCCAGCAGCTTACGACTGTCGAACACCGGGGAGCTGTTTTTT. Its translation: CASSLRLSNTGELFF.

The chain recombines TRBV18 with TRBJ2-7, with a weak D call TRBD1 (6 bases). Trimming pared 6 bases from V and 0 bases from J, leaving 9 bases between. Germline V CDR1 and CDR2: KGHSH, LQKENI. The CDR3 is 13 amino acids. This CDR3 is CASSGTPSYEQYF. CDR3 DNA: TGTGCCAGCTCCGGGACACCCTCCTACGAGCAGTACTTC.

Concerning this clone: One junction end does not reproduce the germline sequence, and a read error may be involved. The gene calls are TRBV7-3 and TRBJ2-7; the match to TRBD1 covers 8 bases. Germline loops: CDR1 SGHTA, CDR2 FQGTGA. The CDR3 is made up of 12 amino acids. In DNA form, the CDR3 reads TGTGCCAGCAGCATAACAGGGGGCGAGCAGTACTTC. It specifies CASSITGGEQYF.

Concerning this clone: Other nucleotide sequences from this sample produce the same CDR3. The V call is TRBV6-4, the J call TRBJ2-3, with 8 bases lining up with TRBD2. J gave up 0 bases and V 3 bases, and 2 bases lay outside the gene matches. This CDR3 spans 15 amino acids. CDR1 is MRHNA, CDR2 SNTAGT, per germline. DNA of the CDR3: TGTGCCAGCAGTGAAGCTAGCGGGAGCACAGATACGCAGTATTTT. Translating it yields CASSEASGSTDTQYF.

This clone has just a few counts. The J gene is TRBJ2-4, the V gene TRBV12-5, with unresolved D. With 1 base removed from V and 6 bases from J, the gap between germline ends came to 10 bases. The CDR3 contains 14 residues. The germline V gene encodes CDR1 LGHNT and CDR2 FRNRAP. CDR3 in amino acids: CASGLAGPINIQYF. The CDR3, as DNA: TGTGCTAGTGGTTTGGCCGGCCCCATAAACATTCAGTACTTC. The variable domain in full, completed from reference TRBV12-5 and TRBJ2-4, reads DARVTQTPRHKVTEMGQEVTMRCQPILGHNTVFWYRQTMMQGLELLAYFRNRAPLDDSGMPKDRFSAEMPDATLATLKIQPSEPRDSAVYFCASGLAGPINIQYFGAGTRLSVL.

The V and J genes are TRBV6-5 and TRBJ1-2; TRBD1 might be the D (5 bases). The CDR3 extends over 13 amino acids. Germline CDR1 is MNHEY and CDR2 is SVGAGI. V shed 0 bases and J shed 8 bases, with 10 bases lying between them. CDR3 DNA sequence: TGTGCCAGCAGTTACTCGGCAGGGAACGGCTACACCTTC. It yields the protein CASSYSAGNGYTF.

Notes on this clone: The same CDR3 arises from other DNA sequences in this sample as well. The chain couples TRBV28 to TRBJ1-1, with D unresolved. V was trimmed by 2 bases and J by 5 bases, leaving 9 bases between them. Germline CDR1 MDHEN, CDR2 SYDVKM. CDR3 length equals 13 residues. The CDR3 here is CASSLKGRTEAFF. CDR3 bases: TGTGCCAGCAGTTTAAAAGGCAGAACTGAAGCTTTCTTT.

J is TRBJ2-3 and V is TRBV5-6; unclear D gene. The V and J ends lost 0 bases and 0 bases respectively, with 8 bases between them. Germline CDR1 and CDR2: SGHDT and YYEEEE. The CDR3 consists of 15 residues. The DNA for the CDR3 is TGTGCCAGCAGCTTGGGGCAGACTAGCACAGATACGCAGTATTTT. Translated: CASSLGQTSTDTQYF.

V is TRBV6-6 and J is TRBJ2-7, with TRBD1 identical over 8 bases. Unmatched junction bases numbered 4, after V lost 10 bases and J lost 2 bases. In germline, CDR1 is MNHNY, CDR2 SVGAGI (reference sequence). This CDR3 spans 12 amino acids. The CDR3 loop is CAIGQGAYEQYF. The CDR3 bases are TGTGCCATCGGACAGGGAGCCTACGAGCAGTACTTC.

CDR3 loop: CASSLFGQGHGELFF. CDR3 coding DNA: TGTGCCAGCAGCTTATTTGGACAGGGCCACGGGGAGCTGTTTTTT. The chain combines TRBV11-2 with TRBJ2-2; TRBD1 matches 8 bases. CDR1 and CDR2 (germline): SGHAT, FQNNGV. The trim removed 2 bases at V and 7 bases at J, leaving 6 bases unmatched. CDR3 length equals 15 residues.

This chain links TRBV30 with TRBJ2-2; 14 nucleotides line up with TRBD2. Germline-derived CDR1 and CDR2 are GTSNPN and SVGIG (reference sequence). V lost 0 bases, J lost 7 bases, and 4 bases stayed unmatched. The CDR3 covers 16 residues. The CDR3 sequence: CAWSVGTSGSYGELFF. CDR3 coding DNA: TGTGCCTGGAGTGTTGGGACTAGCGGGAGCTACGGGGAGCTGTTTTTT.